The 10 T cell receptor beta chains listed next were all sequenced from one sample in a study of blood T cell repertoires in COVID-19. Some clones are missing from TCRdb's copy, which holds only in-frame ones; the method was immunoSEQ multiplex PCR. This sample has over 250,000 clones; around 90% occur once, and the top ten carry around 2.1%. The sequenced sample was peripheral blood. These receptor sequences come from a man in his fifties with acute or convalescent COVID-19.

CDR3 sequence: CASSDPGTVNQPQHF. CDR3 nucleotides: TGTGCCAGCAGTGACCCCGGGACAGTCAATCAGCCCCAGCATTTT. The V and J genes are TRBV25-1 and TRBJ1-5; 7 positions agree with TRBD1. The CDR3 sequence is 15 residues long. Trimming took 3 bases from V and 3 from J; bases not matched to a gene: 5. The germline V gene encodes CDR1 MGHDK and CDR2 SYGVNS.

The chain carries TRBV6-1 and TRBJ1-5, with D possibly being TRBD1 (6 bases). The CDR3 length is 16 residues. V lost 1 base, J lost 2 bases, and 12 bases lay in between. CDR1 MNHNS and CDR2 SASEGT come from the germline V gene. The CDR3 loop reads CASSEGGGSGNQPQHF. In nucleotides, the CDR3 is TGTGCCAGCAGTGAAGGGGGGGGCTCGGGCAATCAGCCCCAGCATTTT.

The chain joins TRBV27 to TRBJ1-2, with D unresolved. CDR1 MNHEY and CDR2 SMNVEV come from the germline V gene (reference sequence). Trimming cost V 5 bases and J 0 bases, with 7 bases left between them. The CDR3 consists of 13 residues. The CDR3 is CASSMSANYGYTF. DNA for the CDR3: TGTGCCAGCAGTATGTCAGCTAACTATGGCTACACCTTC.

The J gene is TRBJ2-1, the V gene TRBV6-1; D possibly corresponds to TRBD2 (6 bases). Germline V gene data show CDR1 as MNHNS and CDR2 as SASEGT. This CDR3 has 16 residues. V was pared by 4 bases and J by 4 bases, with 17 bases between. The CDR3, as DNA: TGTGCCAGCAGTGGCCGTGGGCGGGGAGATTACAATGAGCAGTTCTTC. As protein: CASSGRGRGDYNEQFF.

The chain recombines TRBV15 with TRBJ2-3; D may be TRBD2 (7 bases). This CDR3 comprises 15 residues. With 0 bases removed from V and 4 bases from J, the gap between germline ends came to 11 bases. CDR1 and CDR2 (germline): LNHNV, YYDKDF (reference sequence). The CDR3 DNA reads as TGTGCCACCAGCAGAGATGGGGGGGCGCCAGATACGCAGTATTTT. Translated, it gives CATSRDGGAPDTQYF.

This clone has a handful of counts. This chain joins TRBV6-1 and TRBJ2-1; TRBD2 is a possible D gene (5 bases). CDR3 size: 13 residues. Looked up from germline, CDR1 is MNHNS and CDR2 is SASEGT. The V and J ends lost 2 bases and 7 bases respectively, with 9 bases between them. The CDR3 region has the DNA TGTGCCAGCAGTGAAATTCTAGCAAATGAGCAGTTCTTC. Residues: CASSEILANEQFF.

The CDR3 coding sequence is TGTGCCAGCAACCGGGACAGATTCCTGCGGGCAGATACGCAGTATTTT. Protein product: CASNRDRFLRADTQYF. The chain couples TRBV5-8 to TRBJ2-3, with 7 bases matching TRBD1. Germline CDR1 and CDR2: SGHTS and YDEGEE. V shed 6 bases, J shed 4 bases, and the junction held 14 bases outside the gene matches. The CDR3 sequence is 16 residues long. The full variable domain, its missing parts supplied by reference TRBV5-8 and TRBJ2-3, is EAGVTQSPTHLIKTRGQQATLRCSPISGHTSVYWYQQALGLGLQFLLWYDEGEERNRGNFPPRFSGRQFPNYSSELNVNALELEDSALYLCASNRDRFLRADTQYFGPGTRLTVL.

This clone appeared once. This chain joins TRBV2 and TRBJ2-1, with TRBD2 matching 12 bases. This CDR3 comprises 14 residues. Germline V gene data show CDR1 as SNHLY and CDR2 as FYNNEI. V lost 7 bases and J lost 5; bases outside the gene matches: 3. CDR3 nucleotide sequence: TGTGCCAGCACCCGACTAGCGGGGGACAATGAGCAGTTCTTC. Residues: CASTRLAGDNEQFF.

V is TRBV7-9 and J is TRBJ2-7; D is possibly TRBD2 (6 bases). Germline V gene lookup returns CDR1 SEHNR and CDR2 FQNEAQ (reference sequence). Trimming removed 5 bases from V and 3 bases from J, with 20 bases in between. The CDR3 has 16 amino acids. In nucleotides, the CDR3 is TGTGCCAGCAGCCCACCTCCTCCACGGGGGAGCTACGAGCAGTACTTC. Protein sequence: CASSPPPPRGSYEQYF.

The chain is built from TRBV15 and TRBJ2-5; D is possibly TRBD1 (5 bases). There are 16 residues in the CDR3. The germline CDR1 and CDR2 sequences are LNHNV and YYDKDF (reference sequence). The ends were cut back, 1 base at V and 4 bases at J, with 16 bases in the middle. The CDR3 sequence: CATSRVFGRVGETQYF. CDR3 coding DNA: TGTGCCACCAGCAGAGTCTTTGGCAGGGTGGGAGAGACCCAGTACTTC.